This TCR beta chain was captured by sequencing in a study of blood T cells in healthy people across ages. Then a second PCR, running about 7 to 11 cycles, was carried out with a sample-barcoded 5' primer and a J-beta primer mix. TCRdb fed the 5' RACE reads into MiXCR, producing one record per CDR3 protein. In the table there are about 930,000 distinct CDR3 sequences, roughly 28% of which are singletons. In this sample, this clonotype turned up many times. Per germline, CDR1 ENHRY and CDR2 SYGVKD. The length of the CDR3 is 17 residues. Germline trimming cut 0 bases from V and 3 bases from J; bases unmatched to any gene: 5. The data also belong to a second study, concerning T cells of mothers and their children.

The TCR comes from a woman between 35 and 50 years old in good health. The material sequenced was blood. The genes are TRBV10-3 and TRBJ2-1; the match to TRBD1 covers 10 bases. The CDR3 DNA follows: TGTGCCATCAGTGAGTCAGGACAGGGGGGAGACTACAATGAGCAGTTCTTC. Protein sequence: CAISESGQGGDYNEQFF.